The 11 T cell receptor beta chains below come from one sample, sequenced in a study of shared clonotypes between healthy human individuals. Measured with immunoSEQ multiplex PCR; TCRdb has only the in-frame clones, and not every one. The repertoire holds 2 million to 2.5 million clones, with approximately 90% as singletons. Sequences were obtained from naive CD4+ T cells from PBMCs. Subset of the sample: CD45RA+ positively selected. The receptors originated from a young man in good health. Some clones in this sample may be carry-over from other donors' samples.

This chain uses TRBV6-1 with TRBJ2-1, with 11 bases that match TRBD2. Per the germline V gene, CDR1 is MNHNS and CDR2 is SASEGT. The CDR3 extends over 14 amino acids. Trimming at V came to 7 bases and at J to 7 bases, leaving 6 bases not matched to a gene. CDR3 protein: CASKKLAGENEQFF. The CDR3 coding sequence is TGTGCCAGCAAAAAACTAGCGGGAGAAAATGAGCAGTTCTTC.

The J gene is TRBJ2-1, the V gene TRBV5-3; 15 nucleotides agree with TRBD2. TRBV5-3 is identified as an open reading frame with a role that is uncertain. Trimming at V came to 3 bases and at J to 5 bases, leaving 6 bases not matched to a gene. This CDR3 region has 17 residues. DNA for the CDR3: TGTGCCAGAAGCTCAGGACTAGCGGGAGGGTGTAACAATGAGCAGTTCTTC. Its protein is CARSSGLAGGCNNEQFF.

The J gene is TRBJ2-3, the V gene TRBV7-8; possibly TRBD1 for D (6 bases). CDR1 and CDR2 (germline): SGHVS, FQNEAQ. The CDR3 is 17 amino acids. Trimming stripped 4 bases from V and 5 bases from J, with 22 bases between. CDR3 sequence (DNA): TGTGCCAGCAGCTGGGACACTCGAGGGGTAATCGGAGATACGCAGTATTTT. Translation: CASSWDTRGVIGDTQYF.

This chain connects TRBV25-1 to TRBJ2-1, with 7 bases lining up with TRBD2. J was trimmed by 3 bases and V by 8 bases; bases with no gene match: 16. Germline CDR1 and CDR2: MGHDK and SYGVNS. This CDR3 comprises 17 residues. CDR3 sequence: CASGAGAGRAFYNEQFF. The CDR3 DNA follows: TGTGCCAGCGGGGCGGGAGCGGGGAGGGCCTTCTACAATGAGCAGTTCTTC.

About this clone: The sample holds other DNA sequences that translate to the same CDR3. The chain combines TRBV28 with TRBJ2-1; 7 bases match TRBD2. Per germline, CDR1 MDHEN and CDR2 SYDVKM. With 3 bases clipped from V and 6 bases from J, the junction kept 5 bases outside the gene matches. The CDR3 sequence is 14 residues long. Here the CDR3 DNA reads TGTGCCAGCAGTTTGGGCGGGAGAACCAATGAGCAGTTCTTC. Translating it yields CASSLGGRTNEQFF.

A remark on this clone: The same CDR3 also results from other DNA sequences found in this sample. The V call is TRBV5-1, the J call TRBJ1-2, with 7 nucleotides matching TRBD1. The CDR3 is 13 residues long. Germline V lookup: CDR1 SGHRS, CDR2 YFSETQ. V gave up 0 bases and J gave up 6 bases; unmatched junction bases: 2. CDR3 DNA sequence: TGCGCCAGCAGCTTGGGGACAGGTAATGGCTACACCTTC. Protein sequence: CASSLGTGNGYTF. Complete variable domain (other parts from reference TRBV5-1 and TRBJ1-2): KAGVTQTPRYLIKTRGQQVTLSCSPISGHRSVSWYQQTPGQGLQFLFEYFSETQRNKGNFPGRFSGRQFSNSRSEMNVSTLELGDSALYLCASSLGTGNGYTFGSGTRLTVV.

The genes are TRBV2 and TRBJ1-4; no firm D call. Deletions cut 8 bases from V and 8 bases from J, with 9 bases between. In germline, CDR1 is SNHLY, CDR2 FYNNEI. The CDR3 contains 11 residues. CDR3 region: CASRLNEKLFF. In nucleotides, the CDR3 is TGTGCCAGCCGCCTCAACGAAAAACTGTTTTTT.

This clone appeared a single time. CDR3 in DNA: TGTGCCACCAGCAGAGAACTTAGAACCAAGACTGAAGCTTTCTTT. Its protein product is CATSRELRTKTEAFF. This chain joins TRBV15 and TRBJ1-1; D unresolved. The CDR3 covers 15 residues. V was cut by 0 bases and J by 5 bases, with 13 bases left in between. Germline CDR1 reads LNHNV; CDR2 reads YYDKDF (reference sequence). The full variable domain, its missing parts supplied by reference TRBV15 and TRBJ1-1, is DAMVIQNPRYQVTQFGKPVTLSCSQTLNHNVMYWYQQKSSQAPKLLFHYYDKDFNNEADTPDNFQSRRPNTSFCFLDIRSPGLGDTAMYLCATSRELRTKTEAFFGQGTRLTVV.

The chain links TRBV2 to TRBJ2-7; D unresolved. Trimming took off 4 bases at V and 0 bases at J, with 10 bases between the two ends. Germline values: CDR1 SNHLY, CDR2 FYNNEI. CDR3 length: 14 amino acids. The CDR3 reads CASSVERDSYEQYF. CDR3 sequence (DNA): TGTGCCAGCAGTGTAGAAAGGGACTCCTACGAGCAGTACTTC.

The genes are TRBV5-4 and TRBJ2-3; perhaps TRBD2 as D (6 bases). The CDR3 contains 16 residues. Looked up from germline, CDR1 is SGHNT and CDR2 is YYREEE (reference sequence). V was clipped by 2 bases and J by 3 bases, with 16 bases between them. Here the CDR3 reads CASSFRWSGETDTQYF. The CDR3 nucleotides read TGTGCCAGCAGCTTTAGGTGGTCGGGAGAAACAGATACGCAGTATTTT.

The rearrangement uses TRBV5-8 and TRBJ1-5, with no clear D. The germline V gene has CDR1 SGHTS and CDR2 YDEGEE. With 5 bases removed from V and 2 bases from J, the gap between germline ends came to 8 bases. This CDR3 contains 13 residues. The CDR3 DNA is TGTGCCAGCAGGCTACGGGGCAATCAGCCCCAGCATTTT. This encodes CASRLRGNQPQHF.